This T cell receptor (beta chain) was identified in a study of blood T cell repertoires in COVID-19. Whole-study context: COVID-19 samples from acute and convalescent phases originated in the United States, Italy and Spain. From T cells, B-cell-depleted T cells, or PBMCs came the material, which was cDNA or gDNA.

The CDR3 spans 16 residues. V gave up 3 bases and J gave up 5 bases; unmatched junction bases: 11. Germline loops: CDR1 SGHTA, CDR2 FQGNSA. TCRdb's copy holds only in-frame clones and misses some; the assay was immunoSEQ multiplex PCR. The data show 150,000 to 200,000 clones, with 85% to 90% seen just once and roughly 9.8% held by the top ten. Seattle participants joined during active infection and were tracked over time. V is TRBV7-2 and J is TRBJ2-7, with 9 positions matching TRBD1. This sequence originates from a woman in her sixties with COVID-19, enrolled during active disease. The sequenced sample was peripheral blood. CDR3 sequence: CASSFQGGQGRNEQYF. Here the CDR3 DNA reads TGTGCCAGCAGCTTTCAGGGAGGACAGGGGAGAAACGAGCAGTACTTC.